These 14 T cell receptor beta chains were sequenced from one sample in a study of T cell responses to AZD1222 COVID-19 vaccine. Only in-frame clones appear in the TCRdb table, and some are missing; sequencing was by immunoSEQ multiplex PCR. Here the sample spans more than 100,000 clones, roughly 90% being singletons. This specimen consisted of peripheral blood, obtained on day 0 of AZD1222 vaccination. These receptor sequences come from an adult in good health.

The chain combines TRBV11-1 with TRBJ2-1; 9 bases match TRBD2. CDR1 and CDR2 from the germline V gene are SGHAT and FQDESV (reference sequence). The CDR3 spans 15 residues. Trimming removed 0 bases from V and 8 bases from J; junction bases left unmatched: 5. The CDR3 sequence is CASSLAPGLAYEQFF. The DNA of the CDR3 is TGTGCCAGCAGCTTAGCGCCGGGACTAGCCTATGAGCAGTTCTTC.

The chain couples TRBV6-2 or TRBV6-3 to TRBJ2-1; 9 bases match TRBD2. V lost 5 bases and J lost 6; bases outside the gene matches: 8. The CDR3 contains 15 residues. Germline V gene data show CDR1 as MNHEY and CDR2 as SVGEGT. The CDR3 nucleotides read TGTGCCAGCAGTATACTAGCGGGCGTTCCCAATGAGCAGTTCTTC. It codes for CASSILAGVPNEQFF.

V gene TRBV29-1 combines with J gene TRBJ1-1, with unresolved D. The CDR3 sequence is 10 residues long. V lost 7 bases and J 5 bases, leaving 8 bases between the germline ends. In germline, CDR1 is SQVTM, CDR2 ANQGSEA. The CDR3 sequence: CSGSWTEAFF. DNA of the CDR3: TGCAGCGGAAGTTGGACTGAAGCTTTCTTT.

V gene TRBV5-1 combines with J gene TRBJ2-5; the D is unclear. V gave up 1 base and J gave up 3 bases, with 10 bases separating them. This CDR3 is built from 14 residues. Germline loops: CDR1 SGHRS, CDR2 YFSETQ. CDR3 residues: CASSLLSSKETQYF. The CDR3 region has the DNA TGCGCCAGCAGCTTGTTGAGTAGCAAAGAGACCCAGTACTTC.

The chain joins TRBV2 to TRBJ2-1; D ambiguous. This CDR3 contains 12 residues. V was cut by 3 bases and J by 4 bases, with 4 bases left in between. Germline CDR1 is SNHLY and CDR2 is FYNNEI. CDR3 protein: CASSDSYNEQFF. The CDR3 nucleotides are TGTGCCAGCAGTGATTCTTACAATGAGCAGTTCTTC.

The chain has TRBV25-1 and TRBJ1-4; D not certain. Trimming pared 3 bases from V and 0 bases from J, leaving 8 bases between. CDR1 and CDR2 from the germline V gene are MGHDK and SYGVNS. The CDR3 is 15 amino acids. This chain's CDR3 is CASSELGATNEKLFF. CDR3 DNA: TGTGCCAGCAGTGAGTTGGGCGCAACTAATGAAAAACTGTTTTTT.

This clone was counted a few times. The chain recombines TRBV6-5 with TRBJ1-5; D ambiguous. This CDR3 comprises 15 residues. Per germline, CDR1 MNHEY and CDR2 SVGAGI. Trimming left V 7 bases short and J 3 bases short, with 16 bases between. The DNA of the CDR3 is TGTGCCAGCACTATAATCGGACGTAACAATCAGCCCCAGCATTTT. Its protein is CASTIIGRNNQPQHF.

This clone was counted a single time. The CDR3 sequence: CASSLDSADQPQHF. For the CDR3, the DNA is TGCGCCAGCAGCTTAGACAGCGCGGATCAGCCCCAGCATTTT. The chain employs TRBV5-1 and TRBJ1-5; a weak D match, TRBD1 (5 bases). CDR3 length: 14 amino acids. Germline CDR1 and CDR2: SGHRS and YFSETQ. Trimming took off 2 bases at V and 5 bases at J, with 11 bases between the two ends.

This clone was detected once. This rearrangement joins TRBV7-3 to TRBJ1-5, with D possibly matching TRBD1 (5 bases). Germline assignment: CDR1 SGHTA and CDR2 FQGTGA. V lost 5 bases, J lost 4 bases, and 15 bases lay in between. The CDR3 has 15 amino acids. CDR3 nucleotide sequence: TGTGCCAGCAGCCCCCGGGACGGAAGAAATCAGCCCCAGCATTTT. Encoded protein: CASSPRDGRNQPQHF.

The chain combines TRBV5-1 with TRBJ2-7, with TRBD1 as a possible D gene (6 bases). There are 14 residues in the CDR3. The V end lost 0 bases, the J end lost 2 bases, and 9 bases lay between the germline ends. The germline gives CDR1 SGHRS, CDR2 YFSETQ. CDR3 protein: CASSLAGQTYEQYF. DNA for the CDR3: TGCGCCAGCAGCTTGGCCGGACAGACCTACGAGCAGTACTTC. The full variable domain, rest sourced from reference TRBV5-1 and TRBJ2-7, is KAGVTQTPRYLIKTRGQQVTLSCSPISGHRSVSWYQQTPGQGLQFLFEYFSETQRNKGNFPGRFSGRQFSNSRSEMNVSTLELGDSALYLCASSLAGQTYEQYFGPGTRLTVT.

V usage is TRBV7-2 and J usage is TRBJ2-4; 15 nucleotides line up with TRBD2. With 5 bases clipped from V and 0 bases from J, the junction kept 5 bases outside the gene matches. The CDR3 is 18 amino acids. CDR1 is SGHTA and CDR2 is FQGNSA in the germline V gene. CDR3 in DNA: TGTGCCAGCAGCCTAGGACTAGCGGGGGGGGTAGCCAAAAACATTCAGTACTTC. Translated, it gives CASSLGLAGGVAKNIQYF.

This clone was observed once. J is TRBJ1-1 and V is TRBV23-1; a weak D match, TRBD1 (6 bases). TRBV23-1 falls under the ORF class, with uncertain function. This CDR3 comprises 14 residues. V was cut by 5 bases and J by 8 bases, with 18 bases left in between. In DNA, the CDR3 is TGCGCCAGCAGTACCGTTCGGGATACAGGGGAAGCTTTCTTT. Amino acid sequence: CASSTVRDTGEAFF.

The rearrangement links TRBV12-5 to TRBJ1-2, with no clear D. The V end was cut by 6 bases, the J end by 6 bases, with 8 bases between. The CDR3 totals 11 residues. Germline lookup yields CDR1 LGHNT and CDR2 FRNRAP. The CDR3 DNA reads as TGTGCTAGTGGCCAACTACATGGCTACACCTTC. It translates to CASGQLHGYTF.

The genes are TRBV6-5 and TRBJ1-5; D possibly corresponds to TRBD1 (5 bases). With 2 bases removed from V and 8 bases from J, the gap between germline ends came to 19 bases. The CDR3 is made up of 16 amino acids. Germline V lookup: CDR1 MNHEY, CDR2 SVGAGI. CDR3 nucleotide sequence: TGTGCCAGCAGTTACGGCCGGGGCAGGATAAAGGAGCCCCAGCATTTT. Amino acids: CASSYGRGRIKEPQHF.